This TCR beta chain was observed in a study of T cell repertoires in cytomegalovirus infection. Turning to the study itself: CMV epitopes that were recently identified and HLA-C-restricted were used alongside well-studied HLA-B-restricted ones. In public TCR beta signatures, there were indications of both CMV infection and matching HLA type. Study observations and caveats: CMV-specific TCR beta clonotypes restricted by HLA-C dominated the ex vivo response. Carriage of CMV together with the relevant HLA was identifiable through cumulative public TCR beta family frequency.

This clonotype was detected ten times or more. What it binds is not known. V shed 5 bases and J shed 3 bases, with 17 bases lying between them. This CDR3 is 15 amino acids long. The germline CDR1 and CDR2 sequences are SGHTA and FQGNSA. MiXCR was run by TCRdb on the reads, yielding one entry per CDR3 protein. The table lists about 830,000 distinct CDR3 sequences, 32% of them singletons, with under 15% in the top ten. This clonotype originated in a human donor in good health (CMV status not recorded). Some clones in this sample may be carry-over from other donors' samples. The rearrangement uses TRBV7-2 and TRBJ2-7; no definite D call. The source material was cultured CD8+ T cells from PBMCs, sampled from culture after CMV antigen stimulation. The CDR3 loop is CASSHESGGDYEQYF. DNA for the CDR3: TGTGCCAGCAGCCACGAGTCAGGTGGGGACTACGAGCAGTACTTC.